The rows below give T cell receptor beta chains drawn from one sample of a study of Ad26.COV2.S vaccination and SARS-CoV-2 variants. Sequenced by immunoSEQ multiplex PCR; TCRdb stores in-frame clones only, minus some. In the table there are about 400,000 clones, under 90% of which are singletons. This material consisted of peripheral blood, taken in a trial of Ad26.COV2.S vaccine versus placebo. The receptors stem from a person aged 18-65 years who received the Ad26.COV2.S COVID-19 vaccine or a placebo. Both conserved end residues are part of each CDR3. Each record gives: clone size, D gene, CDR3 length, V gene, J gene, CDR3 protein, CDR3 DNA. A D gene is named only where the DNA matches it firmly. Rows may omit the clone size; those that give it use once, few, many or a size class.

-,-,15,TRBV9,TRBJ1-5,CASSADGVGNQPQHF,TGTGCCAGCAGCGCAGACGGTGTGGGCAATCAGCCCCAGCATTTT
-,-,14,TRBV27,TRBJ1-2,CASSLSGVNYGYTF,TGTGCCAGCAGTTTGTCGGGGGTAAACTATGGCTACACCTTC
-,-,14,TRBV24-1,TRBJ2-1,CATSDLGEEDEQFF,TGTGCCACCAGTGATTTAGGGGAGGAGGATGAGCAGTTCTTC
-,-,14,TRBV5-1,TRBJ1-1,CASSLAPRETEAFF,TGCGCCAGCAGCTTGGCCCCCAGGGAAACTGAAGCTTTCTTT
-,-,14,TRBV5-5,TRBJ2-3,CASHAGASTDTQYF,TGTGCCAGCCATGCAGGGGCGAGCACAGATACGCAGTATTTT
-,-,12,TRBV11-3,TRBJ2-5,CASSFLQETQYF,TGTGCCAGCAGCTTTCTCCAAGAGACCCAGTACTTC
-,-,13,TRBV5-4,TRBJ2-5,CASSLWGAEAQYF,TGTGCCAGCAGCTTGTGGGGGGCGGAGGCCCAGTACTTC
-,-,13,TRBV29-1,TRBJ2-1,CSVDQTRSNEQFF,TGCAGCGTTGACCAGACTCGCAGCAATGAGCAGTTCTTC
-,-,13,TRBV15,TRBJ2-4,CATSRVPKNIQYF,TGTGCCACCAGCAGAGTCCCCAAAAACATTCAGTACTTC
-,-,13,TRBV11-2,TRBJ1-2,CASSSGQNYGYTF,TGTGCCAGCAGCTCGGGGCAGAACTATGGCTACACCTTC
many,-,13,TRBV12-3/TRBV12-4,TRBJ1-1,CASSLADVTEAFF,TGTGCCAGCAGTCTAGCTGACGTCACTGAAGCTTTCTTT
once,TRBD1,14,TRBV5-1,TRBJ1-6,CASSSTGLESPLHF,TGCGCCAGCAGCTCGACAGGGCTCGAGTCACCCCTCCACTTT
few,TRBD1,14,TRBV10-3,TRBJ2-7,CAISYDVGGNEQYF,TGTGCCATCAGCTACGACGTAGGGGGCAACGAGCAGTACTTC
-,TRBD1,14,TRBV9,TRBJ1-6,CASSRRDSYSPLHF,TGTGCCAGCAGCCGCCGGGACAGCTATTCACCCCTCCACTTT
-,-,14,TRBV6-5,TRBJ2-7,CASSSAGLVYEQYF,TGTGCCAGCAGCAGTGCAGGGTTAGTGTACGAGCAGTACTTC
-,-,14,TRBV11-2,TRBJ2-3,CASSLVGSGDTQYF,TGTGCCAGCAGCTTAGTTGGTAGCGGAGATACGCAGTATTTT
-,-,14,TRBV9,TRBJ1-2,CASSVSGNNYGYTF,TGTGCCAGCAGCGTCTCAGGAAACAACTATGGCTACACCTTC
-,TRBD1,18,TRBV4-1,TRBJ1-5,CASSQLLTGGLSNQPQHF,TGCGCCAGCAGCCAGCTCTTGACAGGGGGGCTTTCAAATCAGCCCCAGCATTTT
-,-,14,TRBV5-1,TRBJ2-5,CASSLDGALGAQYF,TGCGCCAGCAGCCTGGACGGGGCCCTCGGGGCCCAGTACTTC
-,-,9,TRBV20-1,TRBJ1-2,CSAYYGYTF,TGCAGTGCCTACTATGGCTACACCTTC
-,TRBD2,15,TRBV29-1,TRBJ2-5,CSVGRRGGQGETQYF,TGCAGCGTTGGTCGGCGGGGGGGCCAAGGAGAGACCCAGTACTTC
-,TRBD2,15,TRBV6-5,TRBJ2-7,CASSYSSGSIYEQYF,TGTGCCAGCAGTTACAGTAGCGGGAGTATCTACGAGCAGTACTTC
-,-,15,TRBV9,TRBJ1-4,CASSVAGQPNEKLFF,TGTGCCAGCAGCGTAGCTGGGCAACCTAATGAAAAACTGTTTTTT
-,-,12,TRBV27,TRBJ1-4,CASSPGIGKLFF,TGTGCCAGCAGCCCGGGCATAGGAAAACTGTTTTTT
-,-,15,TRBV9,TRBJ2-2,CASSVGLAHTGELFF,TGTGCCAGCAGCGTGGGGCTAGCGCACACCGGGGAGCTGTTTTTT
-,-,15,TRBV4-1,TRBJ2-7,CASSQVGQGRLEQYF,TGCGCCAGCAGCCAAGTAGGCCAGGGGAGGCTCGAGCAGTACTTC
-,TRBD1,14,TRBV27,TRBJ2-7,CASQNRGRGGEQYF,TGTGCCAGCCAAAACAGGGGGCGAGGTGGCGAGCAGTACTTC
-,-,12,TRBV24-1,TRBJ2-3,CATSDRSDTQYF,TGTGCCACCAGTGATAGGTCAGATACGCAGTATTTT
few,-,15,TRBV7-9,TRBJ2-5,CASSLVTAAMETQYF,TGTGCCAGCAGCTTAGTGACCGCTGCCATGGAGACCCAGTACTTC
-,TRBD2,17,TRBV4-1,TRBJ2-3,CASSQEVAGGPRDTQYF,TGCGCCAGCAGCCAAGAGGTAGCGGGGGGCCCCCGGGATACGCAGTATTTT
-,-,11,TRBV4-2,TRBJ2-5,CASTFRETQYF,TGTGCCAGTACCTTTCGGGAGACCCAGTACTTC
-,-,15,TRBV19,TRBJ1-1,CASSIDPGLNTEAFF,TGTGCCAGTAGTATAGATCCGGGGTTGAACACTGAAGCTTTCTTT
-,-,16,TRBV7-3,TRBJ2-1,CASSLQSGGTYNEQFF,TGTGCCAGCAGCTTACAATCGGGGGGCACCTACAATGAGCAGTTCTTC
-,-,12,TRBV11-3,TRBJ1-2,CASSLGHYGYTF,TGTGCCAGCAGCTTAGGGCACTATGGCTACACCTTC
-,-,13,TRBV4-2,TRBJ2-7,CASSQGGSYEQYF,TGTGCCAGCAGCCAAGGGGGAAGCTACGAGCAGTACTTC
-,-,16,TRBV19,TRBJ2-7,CASSMLRQAAGYEQYF,TGTGCCAGTAGTATGTTAAGACAGGCCGCCGGCTACGAGCAGTACTTC
-,-,19,TRBV9,TRBJ2-3,CASSVGVMMLGSPRDTQYF,TGTGCCAGCAGCGTAGGTGTAATGATGTTGGGGAGTCCACGCGATACGCAGTATTTT
-,TRBD1,15,TRBV5-5,TRBJ2-7,CASSLAPRGPNEQYF,TGTGCCAGCAGCTTGGCCCCCAGGGGGCCTAACGAGCAGTACTTC
-,-,13,TRBV11-3,TRBJ2-1,CASSLGGYNEQFF,TGTGCCAGCAGCCTTGGGGGATACAATGAGCAGTTCTTC
-,TRBD1,17,TRBV19,TRBJ1-2,CASIGTGAGGVLYGYTF,TGTGCCAGTATAGGGACAGGGGCCGGGGGCGTACTCTATGGCTACACCTTC
-,-,15,TRBV5-1,TRBJ1-5,CASSSTTGGDQPQHF,TGCGCCAGCAGCTCGACTACTGGGGGCGATCAGCCCCAGCATTTT
-,-,15,TRBV15,TRBJ2-6,CATSTRGSGANVLTF,TGTGCCACCAGTACGAGGGGCTCTGGGGCCAACGTCCTGACTTTC
-,-,14,TRBV28,TRBJ2-2,CASSQAGDTGELFF,TGTGCCAGCAGCCAGGCCGGGGACACCGGGGAGCTGTTTTTT
-,TRBD2,16,TRBV10-2,TRBJ2-7,CASSFGLAGSSYEQYF,TGCGCCAGCAGTTTTGGACTAGCGGGTAGCTCCTACGAGCAGTACTTC
-,TRBD2,13,TRBV11-3,TRBJ2-5,CASRGGLQETQYF,TGTGCCAGCCGGGGGGGGCTCCAAGAGACCCAGTACTTC
-,-,15,TRBV5-1,TRBJ2-3,CASSLALGSTDTQYF,TGCGCCAGCAGCTTGGCCCTGGGTAGCACAGATACGCAGTATTTT
-,TRBD1,13,TRBV28,TRBJ2-7,CASSLITGDEQYF,TGTGCCAGCAGTCTCATAACAGGGGACGAGCAGTACTTC
once,-,13,TRBV6-6,TRBJ1-3,CASSPLDRYTIYF,TGTGCCAGCAGTCCCCTCGACCGATACACCATATATTTT
-,-,14,TRBV24-1,TRBJ1-1,CATSDSRVVTEAFF,TGTGCCACCAGTGACTCCAGGGTGGTCACTGAAGCTTTCTTT